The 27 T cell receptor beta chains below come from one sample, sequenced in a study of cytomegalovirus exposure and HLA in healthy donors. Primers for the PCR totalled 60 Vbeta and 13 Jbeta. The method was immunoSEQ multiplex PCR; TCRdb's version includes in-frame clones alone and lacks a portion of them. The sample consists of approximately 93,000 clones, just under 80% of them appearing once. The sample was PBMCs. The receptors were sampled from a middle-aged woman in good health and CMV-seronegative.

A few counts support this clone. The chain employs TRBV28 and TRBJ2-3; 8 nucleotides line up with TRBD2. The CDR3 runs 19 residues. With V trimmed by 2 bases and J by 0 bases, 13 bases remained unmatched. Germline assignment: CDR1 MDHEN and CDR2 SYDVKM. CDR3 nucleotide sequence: TGTGCCAGCAGTTTACCCTTAGCGGGACCACACCAGAGCACAGATACGCAGTATTTT. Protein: CASSLPLAGPHQSTDTQYF.

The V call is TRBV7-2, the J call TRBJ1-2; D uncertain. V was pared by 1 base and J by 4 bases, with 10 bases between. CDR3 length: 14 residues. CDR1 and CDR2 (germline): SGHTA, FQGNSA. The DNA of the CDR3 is TGTGCCAGCAGCTTAGGTGACCGGGGCTATGGCTACACCTTC. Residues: CASSLGDRGYGYTF.

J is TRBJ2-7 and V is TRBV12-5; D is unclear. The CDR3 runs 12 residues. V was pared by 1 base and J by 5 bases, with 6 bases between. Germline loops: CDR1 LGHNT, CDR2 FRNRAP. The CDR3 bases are TGTGCTAGTGGTTTGGGGAGCAACGAGCAGTACTTC. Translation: CASGLGSNEQYF.

CDR3 residues: CALQGTNYGYTF. The CDR3 bases are TGTGCCTTACAGGGGACTAACTATGGCTACACCTTC. This rearrangement joins TRBV10-3 to TRBJ1-2; 7 nucleotides align to TRBD1. Trimming removed 11 bases from V and 0 bases from J; junction bases left unmatched: 3. The CDR3 spans 12 residues. CDR1 and CDR2 from the germline V gene are ENHRY and SYGVKD.

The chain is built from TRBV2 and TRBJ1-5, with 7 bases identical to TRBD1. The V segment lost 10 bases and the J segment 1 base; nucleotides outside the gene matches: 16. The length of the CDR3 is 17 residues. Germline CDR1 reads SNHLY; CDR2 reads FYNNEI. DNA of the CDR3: TGTGCCACCCGGGAGGGGGCCGAATTGAGAAGCAATCAGCCCCAGCATTTT. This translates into CATREGAELRSNQPQHF.

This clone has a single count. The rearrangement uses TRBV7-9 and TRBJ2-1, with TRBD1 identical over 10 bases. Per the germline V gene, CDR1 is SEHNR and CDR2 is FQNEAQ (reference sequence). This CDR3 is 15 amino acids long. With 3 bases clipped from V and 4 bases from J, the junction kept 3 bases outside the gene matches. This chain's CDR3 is CASSFGTGDYNEQFF. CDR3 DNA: TGTGCCAGCAGCTTCGGGACAGGGGATTACAATGAGCAGTTCTTC.

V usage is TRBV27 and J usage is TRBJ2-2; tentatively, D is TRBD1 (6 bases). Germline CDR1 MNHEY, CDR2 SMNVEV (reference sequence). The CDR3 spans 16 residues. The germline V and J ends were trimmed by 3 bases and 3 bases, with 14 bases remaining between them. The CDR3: CASSLRGDIDTGELFF. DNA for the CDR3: TGTGCCAGCAGTTTGAGAGGGGACATTGACACCGGGGAGCTGTTTTTT.

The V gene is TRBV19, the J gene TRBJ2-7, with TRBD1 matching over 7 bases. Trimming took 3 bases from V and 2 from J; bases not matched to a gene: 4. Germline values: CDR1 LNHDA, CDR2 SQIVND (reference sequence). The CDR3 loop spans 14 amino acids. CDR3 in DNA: TGTGCCAGTAGTATGACAGGGCGGACCTACGAGCAGTACTTC. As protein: CASSMTGRTYEQYF.

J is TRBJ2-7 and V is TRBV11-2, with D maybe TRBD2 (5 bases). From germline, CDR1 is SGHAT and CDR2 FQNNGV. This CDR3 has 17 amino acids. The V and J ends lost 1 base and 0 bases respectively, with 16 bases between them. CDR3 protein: CASSLVASSGSSYEQYF. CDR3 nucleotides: TGTGCCAGCAGCTTAGTAGCGTCGAGCGGAAGCTCCTACGAGCAGTACTTC.

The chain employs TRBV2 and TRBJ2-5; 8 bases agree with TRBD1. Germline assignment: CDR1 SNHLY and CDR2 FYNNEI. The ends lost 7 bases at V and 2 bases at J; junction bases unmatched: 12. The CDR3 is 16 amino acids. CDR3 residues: CASIDRGVRGQETQYF. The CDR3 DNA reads TGTGCCAGCATAGACAGGGGCGTTAGAGGGCAAGAGACCCAGTACTTC.

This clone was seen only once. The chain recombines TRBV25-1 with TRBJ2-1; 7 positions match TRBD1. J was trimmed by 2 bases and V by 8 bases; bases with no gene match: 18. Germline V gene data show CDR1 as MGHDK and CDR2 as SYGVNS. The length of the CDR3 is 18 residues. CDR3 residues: CASLRQGRSLFTYNEQFF. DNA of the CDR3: TGTGCCAGCCTCAGACAGGGACGCTCCCTCTTTACCTACAATGAGCAGTTCTTC.

Here the CDR3 DNA reads TGTGCCAGCTCACTAAGCGGGACTCAAGGAAACACCATATATTTT. Translated, it gives CASSLSGTQGNTIYF. The chain carries TRBV18 and TRBJ1-3, with D perhaps TRBD1 (5 bases). The CDR3 extends over 15 amino acids. Germline CDR1 reads KGHSH; CDR2 reads LQKENI. Trimming took off 4 bases at V and 4 bases at J, with 14 bases between the two ends.

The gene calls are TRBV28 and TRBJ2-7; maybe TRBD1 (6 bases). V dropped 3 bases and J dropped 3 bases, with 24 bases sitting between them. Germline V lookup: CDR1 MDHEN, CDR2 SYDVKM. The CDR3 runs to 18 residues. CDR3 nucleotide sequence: TGTGCCAGCAGTTTCTTGGTAATGACAGGCCGTTTAAACTACGAGCAGTACTTC. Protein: CASSFLVMTGRLNYEQYF.

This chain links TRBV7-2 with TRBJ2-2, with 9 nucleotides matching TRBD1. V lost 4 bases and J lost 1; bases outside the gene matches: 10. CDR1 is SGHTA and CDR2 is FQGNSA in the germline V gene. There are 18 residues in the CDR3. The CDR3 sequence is CASSSNSGTGWNTGELFF. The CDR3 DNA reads TGTGCCAGCAGCTCCAATTCCGGGACAGGGTGGAACACCGGGGAGCTGTTTTTT.

The CDR3 bases are TGTGCCAGCAGCCAAGGACTTTACGAGCAGTACTTC. This codes for CASSQGLYEQYF. The J gene is TRBJ2-7, the V gene TRBV6-5; TRBD2 is a possible D gene (5 bases). Deletions cut 6 bases from V and 4 bases from J, with 10 bases between. The CDR3 length is 12 residues. The germline gives CDR1 MNHEY, CDR2 SVGAGI.

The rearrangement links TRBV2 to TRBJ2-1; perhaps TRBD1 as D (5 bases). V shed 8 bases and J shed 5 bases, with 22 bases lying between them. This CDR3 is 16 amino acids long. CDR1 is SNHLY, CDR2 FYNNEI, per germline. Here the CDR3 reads CASERYRSAKNNEQFF. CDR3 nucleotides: TGTGCCAGCGAGCGCTACAGGTCGGCCAAAAACAATGAGCAGTTCTTC.

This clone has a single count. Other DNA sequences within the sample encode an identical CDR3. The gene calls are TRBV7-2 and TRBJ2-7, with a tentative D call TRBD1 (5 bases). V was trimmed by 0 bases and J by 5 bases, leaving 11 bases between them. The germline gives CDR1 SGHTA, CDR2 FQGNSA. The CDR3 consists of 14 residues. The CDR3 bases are TGTGCCAGCAGCTTAGCGCTGGGGCCCCACGAGCAGTACTTC. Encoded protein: CASSLALGPHEQYF.

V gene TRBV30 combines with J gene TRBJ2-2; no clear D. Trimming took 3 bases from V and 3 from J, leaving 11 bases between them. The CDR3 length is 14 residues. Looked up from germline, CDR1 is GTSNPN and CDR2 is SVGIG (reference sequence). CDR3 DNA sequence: TGTGCCTGGAGCAAAACAACATACACCGGGGAGCTGTTTTTT. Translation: CAWSKTTYTGELFF. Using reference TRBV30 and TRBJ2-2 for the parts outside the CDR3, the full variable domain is SQTIHQWPATLVQPVGSPLSLECTVEGTSNPNLYWYRQAAGRGLQLLFYSVGIGQISSEVPQNLSASRPQDRQFILSSKKLLLSDSGFYLCAWSKTTYTGELFFGEGSRLTVL.

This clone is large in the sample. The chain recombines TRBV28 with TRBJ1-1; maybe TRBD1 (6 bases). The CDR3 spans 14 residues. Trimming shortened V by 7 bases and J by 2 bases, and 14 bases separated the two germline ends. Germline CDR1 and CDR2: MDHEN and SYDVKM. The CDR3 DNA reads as TGTGCCAGCACCTCCACAGGGCGCAACACTGAAGCTTTCTTT. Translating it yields CASTSTGRNTEAFF.

CDR3 sequence reads: CASSVGLRGGDGYTF. The CDR3 DNA follows: TGTGCCAGCAGCGTAGGTCTTCGAGGGGGGGATGGCTACACCTTC. The rearrangement links TRBV9 to TRBJ1-2; a weak D match, TRBD1 (6 bases). This CDR3 has 15 amino acids. Deletions cut 0 bases from V and 6 bases from J, with 15 bases between. Per the germline V gene, CDR1 is SGDLS and CDR2 is YYNGEE. The full variable domain, completed using reference TRBV9 and TRBJ1-2, is DSGVTQTPKHLITATGQRVTLRCSPRSGDLSVYWYQQSLDQGLQFLIQYYNGEERAKGNILERFSAQQFPDLHSELNLSSLELGDSALYFCASSVGLRGGDGYTFGSGTRLTVV.

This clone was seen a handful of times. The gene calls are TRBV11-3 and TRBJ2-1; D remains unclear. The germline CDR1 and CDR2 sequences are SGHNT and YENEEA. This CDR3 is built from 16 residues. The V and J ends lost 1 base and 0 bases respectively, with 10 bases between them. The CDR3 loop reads CASSLVAAFSYNEQFF. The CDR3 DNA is TGTGCCAGCAGCTTAGTCGCGGCCTTCTCCTACAATGAGCAGTTCTTC.

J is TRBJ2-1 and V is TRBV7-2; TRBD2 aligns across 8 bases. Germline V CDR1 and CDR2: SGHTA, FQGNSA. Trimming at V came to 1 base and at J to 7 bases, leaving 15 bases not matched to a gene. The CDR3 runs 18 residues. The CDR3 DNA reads TGTGCCAGCAGCTTAGGCCCTCGGGGAGCGGGAGTTCGTAATGAGCAGTTCTTC. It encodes CASSLGPRGAGVRNEQFF.

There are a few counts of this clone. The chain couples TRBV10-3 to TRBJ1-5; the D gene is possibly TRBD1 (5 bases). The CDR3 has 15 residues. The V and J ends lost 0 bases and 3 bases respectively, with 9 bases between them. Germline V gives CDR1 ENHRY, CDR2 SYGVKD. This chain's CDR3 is CAISESDSHNQPQHF. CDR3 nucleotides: TGTGCCATCAGTGAGTCTGACAGCCACAATCAGCCCCAGCATTTT.

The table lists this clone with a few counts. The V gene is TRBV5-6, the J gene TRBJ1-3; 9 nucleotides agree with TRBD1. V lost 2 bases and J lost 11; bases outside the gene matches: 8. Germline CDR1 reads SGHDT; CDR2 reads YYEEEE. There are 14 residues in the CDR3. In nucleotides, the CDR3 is TGTGCCAGCAGCTTCTTGGGACAGGGTGTTCCCATATATTTT. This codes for CASSFLGQGVPIYF.

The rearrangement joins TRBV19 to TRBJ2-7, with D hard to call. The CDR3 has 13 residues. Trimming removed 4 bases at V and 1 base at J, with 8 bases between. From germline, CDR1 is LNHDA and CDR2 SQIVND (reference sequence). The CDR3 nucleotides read TGTGCCAGTAGTACCGCGGTTTCCTACGAGCAGTACTTC. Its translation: CASSTAVSYEQYF. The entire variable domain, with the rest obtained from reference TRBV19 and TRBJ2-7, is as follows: DGGITQSPKYLFRKEGQNVTLSCEQNLNHDAMYWYRQDPGQGLRLIYYSQIVNDFQKGDIAEGYSVSREKKESFPLTVTSAQKNPTAFYLCASSTAVSYEQYFGPGTRLTVT.

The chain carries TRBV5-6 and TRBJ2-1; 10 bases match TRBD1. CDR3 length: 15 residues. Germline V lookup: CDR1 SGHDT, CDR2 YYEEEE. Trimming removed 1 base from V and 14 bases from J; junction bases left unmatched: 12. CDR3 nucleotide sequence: TGTGCCAGCAGCTTGAGGTCAGTCGTCGGACAGGGGGAGTTCTTC. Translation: CASSLRSVVGQGEFF.

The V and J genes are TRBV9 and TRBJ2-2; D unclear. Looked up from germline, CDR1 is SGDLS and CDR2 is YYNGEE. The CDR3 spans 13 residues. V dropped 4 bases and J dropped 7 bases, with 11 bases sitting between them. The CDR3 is CASSPRVDGELFF. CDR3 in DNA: TGTGCCAGCAGCCCTCGAGTCGACGGGGAGCTGTTTTTT.